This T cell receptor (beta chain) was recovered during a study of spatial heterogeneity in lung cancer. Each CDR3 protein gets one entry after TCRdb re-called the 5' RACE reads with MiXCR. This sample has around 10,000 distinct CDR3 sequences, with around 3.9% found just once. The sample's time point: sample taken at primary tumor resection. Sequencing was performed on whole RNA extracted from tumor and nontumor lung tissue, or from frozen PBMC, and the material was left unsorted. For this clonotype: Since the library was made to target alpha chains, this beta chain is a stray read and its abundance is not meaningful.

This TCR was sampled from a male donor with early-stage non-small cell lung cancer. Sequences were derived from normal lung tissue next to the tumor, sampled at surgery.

In DNA form, the CDR3 reads TGTGCCAGTGATTACGGGGGCACCTACGAGCAGTACTTC. Its translation is CASDYGGTYEQYF. V is TRBV2 and J is TRBJ2-7, with D tentatively TRBD1 or TRBD2 (6 bases each). The germline V gene has CDR1 SNHLY and CDR2 FYNNEI. Trimming shortened V by 9 bases and J by 2 bases, and 14 bases separated the two germline ends. The length of the CDR3 is 13 residues.